Below, 3 T cell receptor beta chains from the same sample are listed, as sequenced in a study of post-analysis software for immune sequencing data. The study's findings and limits: Among five TRBV segments more frequent in patients than controls were TRBV5-6, TRBV5-1 and TRBV20-1.

No antigen has been identified for these receptors. Unique molecular identifiers tagged the TCR beta cDNA libraries. TCRdb re-called the PCR reads through MiXCR, storing one row per CDR3 protein. The data hold almost 700,000 distinct CDR3 sequences, with about 60% observed a single time. Sequencing used blood. The receptors were sampled from a girl aged 2 to 10 with multiple sclerosis.

The chain links TRBV28 to TRBJ2-1, with TRBD1 as a possible D gene (6 bases). V lost 6 bases and J lost 15, with 18 bases in between. CDR3 length: 12 residues. Germline V gene data show CDR1 as MDHEN and CDR2 as SYDVKM. The CDR3 sequence is CASRTPGQSLFF. The CDR3 bases are TGTGCCAGCAGAACACCGGGACAAAGTCTGTTCTTC.

This chain uses TRBV2 with TRBJ2-1; D unclear. The CDR3 length is 15 residues. V was cut by 2 bases and J by 0 bases, with 8 bases left in between. Germline-derived CDR1 and CDR2 are SNHLY and FYNNEI. The CDR3 loop is CASSESTFSYNEQFF. The DNA of the CDR3 is TGTGCCAGCAGTGAAAGTACCTTCTCCTACAATGAGCAGTTCTTC. The full variable domain, rest sourced from reference TRBV2 and TRBJ2-1, is EPEVTQTPSHQVTQMGQEVILRCVPISNHLYFYWYRQILGQKVEFLVSFYNNEISEKSEIFDDQFSVERPDGSNFTLKIRSTKLEDSAMYFCASSESTFSYNEQFFGPGTRLTVL.

This clonotype was recorded once. The gene calls are TRBV6-2 or TRBV6-3 and TRBJ2-6; D is unclear. The CDR3 is made up of 14 amino acids. The ends were cut back, 6 bases at V and 0 bases at J, with 6 bases in the middle. From germline, CDR1 is MNHEY and CDR2 SVGEGT. For the CDR3, the DNA is TGTGCCAGCAGGGGTACCTCTGGGGCCAACGTCCTGACTTTC. As protein: CASRGTSGANVLTF.